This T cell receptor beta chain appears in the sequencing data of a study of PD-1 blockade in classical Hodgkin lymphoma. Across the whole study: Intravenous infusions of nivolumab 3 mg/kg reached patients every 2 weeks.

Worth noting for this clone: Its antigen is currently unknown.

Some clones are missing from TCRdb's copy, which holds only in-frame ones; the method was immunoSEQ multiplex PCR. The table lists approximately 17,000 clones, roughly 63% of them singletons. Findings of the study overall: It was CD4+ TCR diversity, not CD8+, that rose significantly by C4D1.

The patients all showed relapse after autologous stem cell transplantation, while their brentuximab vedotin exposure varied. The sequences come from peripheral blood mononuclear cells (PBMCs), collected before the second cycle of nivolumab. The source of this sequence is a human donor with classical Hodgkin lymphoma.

DNA of the CDR3: TGTGCCAGCAGCGGGGCCGAGGGGGGGATTCGTGAAAAACTGTTTTTT. Residues: CASSGAEGGIREKLFF. The V call is TRBV28, the J call TRBJ1-4; D possibly corresponds to TRBD1 (6 bases). Between the trimmed V and J ends, which lost 6 bases and 7 bases, there was a span of 21 bases. CDR1 and CDR2 (germline): MDHEN, SYDVKM. CDR3 length: 16 residues.